This TCR beta chain derives from a study of T-cell memory formation after mild COVID-19. A remark on this clonotype: Its antigen is currently unknown.

Study observations and caveats: Confirmation was lacking for SARS-CoV-2 specificity of second-wave clones that peaked on day 37. There were some responding clones in pre-infection memory, which suggested that cross-reactive memory had joined. Clones that contracted from day 15 to 85 were balanced CD4/CD8, while later expanders leaned CD4+.

Via MiXCR, TCRdb re-called the 5' RACE reads, giving one row per CDR3 protein. The sample has about 350,000 distinct CDR3 sequences, approximately 15% seen once. The CDR3 extends over 17 amino acids. The gene calls are TRBV21-1 and TRBJ2-6; the table names TRBD1, a call not compared with the DNA. TRBV21-1 is termed a pseudogene. The receptor was isolated from a man aged 18 to 35 who had mild COVID-19 (a few samples of this study predate the infection). Cell type and time point are not known. Source material: PBMCs or a T cell subset sorted from them (not recorded which). The CDR3 coding sequence is TGTGCCAGCAGCAACGACCCCCGATACTCTGGGGCCAACGTCCTGACTTTC. This gives the protein CASSNDPRYSGANVLTF.